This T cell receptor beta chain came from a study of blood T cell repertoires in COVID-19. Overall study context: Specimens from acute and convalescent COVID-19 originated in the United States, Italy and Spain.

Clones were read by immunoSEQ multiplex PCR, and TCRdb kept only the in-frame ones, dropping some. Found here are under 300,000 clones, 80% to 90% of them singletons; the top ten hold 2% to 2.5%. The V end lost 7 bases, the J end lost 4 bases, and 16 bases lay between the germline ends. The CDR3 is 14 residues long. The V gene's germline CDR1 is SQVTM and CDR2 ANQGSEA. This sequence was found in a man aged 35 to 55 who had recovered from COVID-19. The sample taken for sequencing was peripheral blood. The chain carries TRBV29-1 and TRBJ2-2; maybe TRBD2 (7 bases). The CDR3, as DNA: TGCAGCGGTGGGGGGGCAGGAGGCACCGGGGAGCTGTTTTTT. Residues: CSGGGAGGTGELFF.